This TCR beta chain is from a study of blood T cells in healthy people across ages. Study-level information: For every two T cells, template switching captured about one barcoded beta molecule.

The CDR3 consists of 12 residues. Germline CDR1 and CDR2: MNHEY and SVGEGT. The V and J ends lost 6 bases and 6 bases respectively, with 10 bases between them. For the second PCR, which ran for about 6 to 11 cycles, a sample-barcoded 5' primer and a J-beta primer mix were used. Tags on each cDNA molecule came from a template-switch adaptor with 12 random nucleotides. One entry per CDR3 protein results from TCRdb running MiXCR on the 5' RACE reads. The data contain 540,000 or so distinct CDR3 sequences, 47% of them singletons. This rearrangement joins TRBV6-2 or TRBV6-3 to TRBJ2-3; D remains unclear. The receptor was isolated from a man older than 75 in good health. Sequenced input: blood. The CDR3 coding sequence is TGTGCCAGCAGGACGGGTGGCGATACGCAGTATTTT. Translated: CASRTGGDTQYF.